Given below is one T cell receptor (beta chain) in context. Possible read error: a much larger clone is one base away. At the DNA level, this CDR3 is encoded by other sequences in the same sample as well. Site-matched primary tumor biopsies were taken before and after PD-1 blockade. The sample originates from a study of T cells in tumors after PD-1 blockade. About the research overall: During anti-PD-1 treatment, some patients continued daily vismodegib 150 mg.

Method: immunoSEQ multiplex PCR; TCRdb's copy keeps in-frame clones and lacks some. The repertoire holds roughly 4,400 clones, 63% seen once, with roughly 15% in the top ten. Germline CDR1 reads MGHRA; CDR2 reads YSYEKL. The CDR3 spans 15 residues. Trimming took off 1 base at V and 1 base at J, with 10 bases between the two ends. The material was tumor tissue, obtained after anti-PD-1 treatment. This chain joins TRBV4-1 and TRBJ1-1; D is undetermined. The TCR comes from a human donor with basal cell carcinoma. The CDR3 sequence is CASSQVPQKNTEAFF. For the CDR3, the DNA is TGCGCCAGCAGCCAAGTTCCACAGAAGAACACTGAAGCTTTCTTT.